The clone carrying this TCR beta chain has more than one count but fewer than ten. Its specificity is not known. Treatment indicated: approximately 10-day PBMC culture with coronavirus spike peptide pools or control peptides (ViraFEST assay). Each of days 3 and 7 saw half the medium replaced by fresh IL-2 medium. With the Oncomine TCR Beta short-read assay, DNA from cultured CD4+ T cells was sequenced. TCRdb recomputed calls from the PCR reads with MiXCR, one row per CDR3 protein. The profile shows around 10,000 distinct CDR3 sequences, roughly three fifths of them singletons. V lost 5 bases to trimming and J lost 0 bases, with 3 bases between them. The germline V gene has CDR1 SGHAT and CDR2 FQNNGV. This CDR3 has 12 residues. This sample stems from a study of vaccination and CD4 T cells after COVID-19. Study findings and constraints: There were relatively few convalescent patients studied, and there were no early post-infection timepoints.

This receptor was taken from a human donor who had recovered from COVID-19. Material: CD4+ T cells from blood, cultured in vitro. V usage is TRBV11-2 and J usage is TRBJ2-3; D remains unclear. The CDR3 nucleotides are TGTGCCAGCAGCCCTAGCACAGATACGCAGTATTTT. It codes for CASSPSTDTQYF.